One sample yielded the 3 T cell receptor beta chains listed below, sequenced in a study of cytomegalovirus exposure and HLA in healthy donors. The study ran its PCR with 60 Vbeta and 13 Jbeta primers. The assay was immunoSEQ multiplex PCR, and TCRdb's table has in-frame clones only and misses some. Seen here are some 89,000 clones, 70% to 80% observed once, and the top ten hold almost 8.5%. Material for sequencing was PBMCs. The receptors shown here come from a man aged 55 to 70 in good health and CMV-seronegative.

There are a few counts of this clone. The chain links TRBV19 to TRBJ1-2; D perhaps matches TRBD1 (5 bases). There are 14 residues in the CDR3. The ends were cut back, 3 bases at V and 8 bases at J, with 16 bases in the middle. Germline lookup yields CDR1 LNHDA and CDR2 SQIVND (reference sequence). The CDR3 nucleotides are TGTGCCAGTAGTATCAGGGCCAGGGAAGGGGGCTACACCTTC. Translating it yields CASSIRAREGGYTF.

The chain couples TRBV9 to TRBJ2-1; TRBD2 matches 7 bases. The ends lost 4 bases at V and 0 bases at J; junction bases unmatched: 7. From germline, CDR1 is SGDLS and CDR2 YYNGEE. CDR3 size: 16 residues. The CDR3 protein is CASSTTSVGSYNEQFF. As DNA, the CDR3 is TGTGCCAGCAGCACTACTAGCGTCGGCTCCTACAATGAGCAGTTCTTC.

The V call is TRBV7-8, the J call TRBJ1-2, with D possibly TRBD1 on 5 matching bases. The V end lost 8 bases, the J end lost 3 bases, and 19 bases lay between the germline ends. CDR1 is SGHVS and CDR2 is FQNEAQ in the germline V gene. The CDR3 sequence is 15 residues long. The CDR3 here is CASCGMTERDYGYTF. The CDR3 DNA reads as TGTGCCAGCTGTGGGATGACAGAAAGGGACTATGGCTACACCTTC.